The sequence of this TCR beta chain was determined in a study of vaccination effects on CD4 cells after COVID-19. As for the study in general: As their vaccination, participants received two doses of either BNT162b2 or mRNA-1273.

Study-wide points: Pronounced clonal contraction occurred in clones induced by infection and by vaccine late after vaccination.

Produced via immunoSEQ multiplex PCR; TCRdb's table is partial and in-frame only. Among more than 30,000 clones, roughly 82% were seen once, and the ten largest hold less than 3.5%. This clone was detected a few times. Antigen specificity is unknown. Isolating CD4+ T cells followed more than 9 days of culture. People in the vaccine group had not been infected with SARS-CoV-2 before, and their nucleocapsid antibodies were negative. The authors exchanged half the medium for IL-2 medium on days 3 and 7. Sequencing was performed on CD4+ T cells from PBMCs cultured without peptide, taken before COVID-19 vaccination. This TCR was sampled from a human donor who received a COVID-19 vaccine.

CDR3 coding DNA: TGCGCCAGCAGCTACGGGGGGGGTAACACAGATACGCAGTATTTT. Translation gives CASSYGGGNTDTQYF. The V gene is TRBV4-3, the J gene TRBJ2-3; 8 bases are shared with TRBD2. The germline V gene encodes CDR1 LGHNA and CDR2 YSLEER. The CDR3 has 15 amino acids. Trimming took 5 bases from V and 2 from J; bases not matched to a gene: 6.